Given below is one T cell receptor beta chain in context. The ends lost 6 bases at V and 8 bases at J; junction bases unmatched: 7. Germline CDR1 and CDR2: SNHLY and FYNNEI. The CDR3 consists of 14 residues. This entry comes from a study of blood T cell repertoires in COVID-19. The wider study: The samples span acute and convalescent COVID-19 from the United States, Italy and Spain. T cells, B-cell-depleted T cells, or PBMCs provided the cDNA or gDNA that served as material.

Original handling: Reference gene primers were amplified, and this amplification served to estimate nucleated cell counts. Clones were read by immunoSEQ multiplex PCR, and TCRdb kept only the in-frame ones, dropping some. The V and J calls and the clone size are those of that table, but D and trimming were determined from the DNA. In the table there are 250,000 or so clones, around four fifths of which are singletons. Sequences were obtained from peripheral blood. The chain employs TRBV2 and TRBJ1-4, with TRBD1 matching 9 bases. This receptor was identified in a man aged 25 to 40 who had recovered from COVID-19. CDR3 protein: CASRKQGAGEKLFF. The CDR3 DNA reads as TGTGCCAGCAGAAAACAGGGGGCCGGGGAAAAACTGTTTTTT.